This T cell receptor (beta chain) was captured in a study of cytotoxic CD8 clonotypes in ibrutinib-treated CLL. Study-wide points: Clonotypes that were public were uncommon, and they contracted or stayed stable on treatment.

Note on this clone: Its antigen is unknown.

The method was immunoSEQ multiplex PCR; TCRdb's version includes in-frame clones alone and lacks a portion of them. The sample has around 33,000 clones; approximately 69% are singletons. The V segment lost 3 bases and the J segment 1 base; nucleotides outside the gene matches: 6. The CDR3 covers 15 residues. From germline, CDR1 is MNHNS and CDR2 SASEGT. This TCR was sampled from a human donor with chronic lymphocytic leukemia. Sample: PBMCs, taken before ibrutinib treatment. V and J are TRBV6-1 and TRBJ2-7; 7 bases align to TRBD1. This chain's CDR3 is CASSDKLQGSYEQYF. The CDR3 DNA reads TGTGCCAGCAGTGATAAGTTACAGGGGTCCTACGAGCAGTACTTC.